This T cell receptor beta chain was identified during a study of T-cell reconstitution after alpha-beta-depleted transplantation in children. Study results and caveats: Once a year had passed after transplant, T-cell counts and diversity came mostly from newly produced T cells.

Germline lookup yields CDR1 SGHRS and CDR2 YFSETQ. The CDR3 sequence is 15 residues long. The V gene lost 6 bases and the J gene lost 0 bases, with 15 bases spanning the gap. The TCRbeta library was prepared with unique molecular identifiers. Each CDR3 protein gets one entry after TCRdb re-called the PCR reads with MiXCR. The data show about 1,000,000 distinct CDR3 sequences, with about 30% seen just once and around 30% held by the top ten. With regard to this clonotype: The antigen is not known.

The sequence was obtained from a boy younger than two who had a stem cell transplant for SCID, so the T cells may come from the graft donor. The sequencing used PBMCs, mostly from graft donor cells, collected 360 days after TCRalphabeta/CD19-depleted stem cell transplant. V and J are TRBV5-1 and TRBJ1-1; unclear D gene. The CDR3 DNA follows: TGCGCCAGCACCCCGGCGGGAGGGATGAACACTGAAGCTTTCTTT. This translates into CASTPAGGMNTEAFF.